The rows below give T cell receptor beta chains drawn from one sample of a study of blood T cells in healthy people across ages. TCRdb ran MiXCR on the 5' RACE reads and lists one entry per CDR3 protein. The sample contains 1.5 million to 2 million distinct CDR3 sequences, 49% of which appear only once. The sample consisted of blood. The origin of the receptors is a woman aged 40-49 years in good health. Each CDR3 is given with its conserved first and last residue. Each record gives: J gene, V gene, CDR3 protein.

TRBJ2-1,TRBV7-3,CASSLVVAGHNEQFF
TRBJ2-1,TRBV28,CASSYQTGGAPNEQFF
TRBJ2-5,TRBV7-9,CASSFRTGVRIRETQYF
TRBJ2-3,TRBV7-7,CASSPGQGVITDTQYF
TRBJ2-1,TRBV24-1,CATSLHGGNHNEQFF
TRBJ2-1,TRBV6-5,CASRTQGVEFF
TRBJ2-1,TRBV14,CASSQESSGANEQFF
TRBJ1-2,TRBV10-3,CAISPGQDYTF
TRBJ2-3,TRBV20-1,CSASQRATQYF
TRBJ2-3,TRBV4-3,CASSQDQITDTQYF
TRBJ2-7,TRBV2,CASSDTGDYEQYF
TRBJ1-2,TRBV2,CASAGGRDGYTF
NA,TRBV6-2/TRBV6-3,CASSYPETGESYEQYF
TRBJ2-5,TRBV12-3/TRBV12-4,CASTGTGKETQYF
NA,TRBV20-1,CSRAGTGVKTQYF
TRBJ2-3,TRBV7-2,CASSLQASSTDTQYF
TRBJ2-7,TRBV7-2,CASSLRQGGASEQYF
TRBJ2-5,TRBV20-1,CSARGQGTTPSRTQYF
TRBJ2-3,TRBV12-3/TRBV12-4,CASSVSRSTDTQYF
TRBJ2-7,TRBV7-2,CASSPRAIVSYEQYF
TRBJ1-5,TRBV6-1,CASSERGVRSNQPQHF
TRBJ2-1,TRBV25-1,CASSETSGASYNEQFF
TRBJ2-3,TRBV2,CACLGGSSTDTQYF
TRBJ2-5,TRBV7-7,CASSLGPGERETQYF
TRBJ1-5,TRBV6-5,CASAKGMRNQPQHF
TRBJ2-3,TRBV5-1,CASSSQSGAATDTQYF
TRBJ1-1,TRBV7-8,CASSATGVITEAFF
TRBJ1-1,TRBV29-1,CSATQGAEAFF
TRBJ2-6,TRBV7-9,CASSRSPGRGPLSSGANVLTF
TRBJ2-7,TRBV28,CASSPDRDYRSYEQYF
TRBJ2-3,TRBV7-2,CASSLTVKTDTQYF
TRBJ2-5,TRBV9,CASSHSSGGALNEQYF
TRBJ2-7,TRBV7-9,CASSLRTSPQSEQYF
TRBJ1-2,TRBV7-9,CASTPVGGSNYGYTF
TRBJ2-7,TRBV10-3,CAISESGDPNQYEQYF
TRBJ2-7,TRBV6-5,CASSYSRGGAQSISYEQYF
TRBJ2-3,TRBV5-6,CASSMFDTQYF
TRBJ2-1,TRBV28,CASTMAVYNEQFF
TRBJ2-3,TRBV7-2,CASTLGGGPPDTQYF
TRBJ2-4,TRBV27,CASSLVGRGGAKNIQYF
TRBJ2-5,TRBV29-1,CSVDRGAEETQYF
TRBJ2-3,TRBV6-2/TRBV6-3,CASSDILAVLGLAQYF
TRBJ1-6,TRBV7-2,CASSLGDRGGPLHF
TRBJ2-7,TRBV7-2,CASSLTVSSSYEQYF
TRBJ2-5,TRBV9,CASTSGVVRETQYF
TRBJ1-2,TRBV29-1,CSVEQYNYGYTF
TRBJ1-6,TRBV20-1,CSAPIRTGYNSPLHF
TRBJ1-1,TRBV10-3,CAIRRGQGNTEAFF
TRBJ2-3,TRBV28,CASSPGPRTDTQYF
TRBJ2-3,TRBV7-2,CASRDLRGQGGLKSNTQYF
TRBJ2-5,TRBV27,CASRNRWETQYF
TRBJ2-1,TRBV7-9,CASSHERRGNEQFF
TRBJ2-7,TRBV7-2,CASSRTGSSEQYF
TRBJ2-1,TRBV20-1,CSARDRGWGRRNEQFF
TRBJ1-6,TRBV7-9,CASSLKGGVSPLHF